This T cell receptor (beta chain) was identified in a study of T cells after somatic rescue of genetic block. The CDR3 is 13 amino acids. J gave up 9 bases and V 3 bases, and 8 bases lay outside the gene matches. The V gene's germline CDR1 is LNHDA and CDR2 SQIVND (reference sequence). Method: immunoSEQ multiplex PCR; TCRdb's copy keeps in-frame clones and lacks some. In the table there are more than 12,000 clones, just over 70% of which are singletons. The clonotype comes from a boy younger than 18. The chain combines TRBV19 with TRBJ2-7, with 7 bases lining up with TRBD2. Sequencing was carried out using peripheral blood mononuclear cells (PBMCs). CDR3 in DNA: TGTGCCAGTAGTATCGGAGCGGGGATGGGGCAGTACTTC. It translates to CASSIGAGMGQYF. The variable domain in full, with the rest retrieved from reference TRBV19 and TRBJ2-7, is DGGITQSPKYLFRKEGQNVTLSCEQNLNHDAMYWYRQDPGQGLRLIYYSQIVNDFQKGDIAEGYSVSREKKESFPLTVTSAQKNPTAFYLCASSIGAGMGQYFGPGTRLTVT.